Following are 9 T cell receptor beta chains from one sample sequenced in a study of response to subunit inactivated influenza vaccine. In TCRdb, the RT-PCR reads were re-called with MiXCR into one record per CDR3 protein. Of hundreds of thousands of distinct CDR3 sequences listed, 7.5% to 8.5% are singletons. The sample in question was PBMCs from blood, obtained about 24 months after vaccination. These receptors were obtained from a man aged 45-69 years who received an inactivated influenza vaccine.

This clonotype was detected ten times or more. The chain recombines TRBV5-1 with TRBJ2-1; 7 nucleotides match TRBD2. The CDR3 totals 15 residues. Trimming at V came to 1 base and at J to 5 bases, leaving 6 bases not matched to a gene. CDR1 is SGHRS, CDR2 YFSETQ, per germline. The DNA for the CDR3 is TGCGCCAGCAGCTTGCGGGTACTAGCGAACAATGAGCAGTTCTTC. Its protein product is CASSLRVLANNEQFF.

This clonotype was seen many times. The chain uses TRBV10-3 and TRBJ1-2, with 12 bases matching TRBD1. This CDR3 has 16 residues. Germline V lookup: CDR1 ENHRY, CDR2 SYGVKD. V lost 5 bases and J lost 0; bases outside the gene matches: 4. The CDR3 loop reads CAISRDRGPSNYGYTF. DNA for the CDR3: TGTGCCATCAGTCGGGACAGGGGGCCCTCTAACTATGGCTACACCTTC.

This clonotype was recorded many times. V is TRBV20-1 and J is TRBJ2-3; 10 positions match TRBD2. The CDR3 loop spans 17 amino acids. Germline values: CDR1 DFQATT, CDR2 SNEGSKA (reference sequence). V was pared by 3 bases and J by 0 bases, with 9 bases of the junction left unmatched. CDR3 region: CSASSTSGDKSTDTQYF. In DNA form, the CDR3 reads TGCAGTGCTAGCTCCACTAGCGGGGACAAGAGCACAGATACGCAGTATTTT.

The chain employs TRBV20-1 and TRBJ1-3, with 7 bases identical to TRBD1. This CDR3 is 13 amino acids long. Trimming cost V 3 bases and J 8 bases; bases outside gene matches: 7. Germline V CDR1 and CDR2: DFQATT, SNEGSKA (reference sequence). The CDR3 loop reads CSARTGSLDTIYF. CDR3 sequence (DNA): TGCAGTGCTAGGACAGGGTCTTTAGACACCATATATTTT.

V gene TRBV6-5 combines with J gene TRBJ1-2; D is unclear. This CDR3 is built from 14 residues. Germline lookup yields CDR1 MNHEY and CDR2 SVGAGI. With 0 bases removed from V and 4 bases from J, the gap between germline ends came to 9 bases. CDR3 amino acids: CASSYSNSAYGYTF. The DNA for the CDR3 is TGTGCCAGCAGTTACTCGAACTCGGCCTATGGCTACACCTTC.

This clonotype was seen a handful of times. The V and J genes are TRBV20-1 and TRBJ2-3, with 12 nucleotides matching TRBD2. J lost 0 bases, V lost 1 base, and 5 bases had no gene match. The CDR3 consists of 17 residues. Per germline, CDR1 DFQATT and CDR2 SNEGSKA (reference sequence). The CDR3 DNA reads TGCAGTGCTAGAGTCAACGGACTAGCGGGGAGCACAGATACGCAGTATTTT. Its translation: CSARVNGLAGSTDTQYF.

V gene TRBV7-9 combines with J gene TRBJ2-1; no definite D call. Germline CDR1 reads SEHNR; CDR2 reads FQNEAQ (reference sequence). Between the trimmed V and J ends, which lost 11 bases and 1 base, there was a span of 9 bases. The CDR3 is made up of 12 amino acids. CDR3 amino acids: CASLPSYNEQFF. In DNA, the CDR3 is TGTGCCTCCCTGCCTTCCTACAATGAGCAGTTCTTC.

This clonotype was detected a few times. This sequence joins TRBV11-2 and TRBJ2-2, with unresolved D. V lost 2 bases and J lost 5, with 9 bases in between. The CDR3 consists of 14 residues. Germline values: CDR1 SGHAT, CDR2 FQNNGV. Here the CDR3 DNA reads TGTGCCAGCAGCTTAATTGATGGGACCGGGGAGCTGTTTTTT. It translates to CASSLIDGTGELFF.

The chain combines TRBV19 with TRBJ2-7, with D perhaps TRBD2 (6 bases). The germline V and J ends were trimmed by 6 bases and 2 bases, with 17 bases remaining between them. Germline V gene lookup returns CDR1 LNHDA and CDR2 SQIVND (reference sequence). The length of the CDR3 is 15 residues. CDR3: CASSNRGTLAYEQYF. The DNA for the CDR3 is TGTGCCAGTAGCAATCGAGGGACTTTGGCCTACGAGCAGTACTTC.